This TCR beta chain was identified in a study of response to subunit inactivated influenza vaccine. In this sample, this clonotype turned up a few times. As yet, its antigen is unknown. Findings and limits, study-wide: Few new T cells, the authors suggested, are recruited by each seasonal influenza vaccination.

Trimming stripped 5 bases from V and 2 bases from J, with 13 bases between. CDR3 length: 15 residues. Germline-derived CDR1 and CDR2 are SEHNR and FQNEAQ (reference sequence). TCRdb reanalysed the RT-PCR reads using MiXCR and keeps one entry per CDR3 protein. The sample holds around 760,000 distinct CDR3 sequences; roughly 13% are singletons and the top ten take 5.5% to 8%. The input for sequencing was PBMCs from blood, taken less than 15 days before vaccination. This rearrangement joins TRBV7-9 to TRBJ2-1; D is possibly TRBD2 (6 bases). This sequence originates from a man aged 50-59 years who received an inactivated influenza vaccine. The CDR3 here is CASSISTGAYNEQFF. The CDR3 bases are TGTGCCAGCAGCATCTCCACGGGAGCCTACAATGAGCAGTTCTTC.